This T cell receptor beta chain appears in the sequencing data of a study of cytomegalovirus exposure and HLA in healthy donors. 60 Vbeta and 13 Jbeta primers were used in PCR. Sequencing used immunoSEQ multiplex PCR; TCRdb keeps in-frame clones, though not all of them. The sample consists of roughly 100,000 clones, under 80% of them appearing once. This clone showed up just once. The ends were cut back, 10 bases at V and 4 bases at J, with 10 bases in the middle. The CDR3 is made up of 12 amino acids. Germline CDR1 reads MDHEN; CDR2 reads SYDVKM. Specimen: PBMCs. The source is a woman aged 50 to 60 in good health and CMV-seropositive. This chain connects TRBV28 to TRBJ1-4; the D gene is possibly TRBD1 (5 bases). The CDR3 nucleotides read TGTGCCACCCAGGGTTTTAATGAAAAACTGTTTTTT. Translating gives CATQGFNEKLFF. Full variable domain (rest looked up from reference TRBV28 and TRBJ1-4): DVKVTQSSRYLVKRTGEKVFLECVQDMDHENMFWYRQDPGLGLRLIYFSYDVKMKEKGDIPEGYSVSREKKERFSLILESASTNQTSMYLCATQGFNEKLFFGSGTQLSVL.